What follows are 5 T cell receptor beta chains derived from one specimen sequenced in a study of T cell responses to AZD1222 COVID-19 vaccine. Repertoires were generated with immunoSEQ multiplex PCR, while TCRdb's copy carries only in-frame clones and drops some. The sample has 150,000 or so clones, more than 90% seen once; the top ten hold 15% to 20%. Here the sequenced sample was peripheral blood, taken on day 0 of AZD1222 vaccination. These receptors came from an adult in good health.

V gene TRBV11-1 combines with J gene TRBJ2-3; D gene ambiguous. Looked up from germline, CDR1 is SGHAT and CDR2 is FQDESV (reference sequence). Trimming took 0 bases from V and 0 from J, leaving 1 base between them. This CDR3 is 13 amino acids long. Here the CDR3 DNA reads TGTGCCAGCAGCTTAGCTAGCACAGATACGCAGTATTTT. Encoded protein: CASSLASTDTQYF.

This clone has a single count. The chain couples TRBV30 to TRBJ1-1; D is unresolved. Germline CDR1 is GTSNPN and CDR2 is SVGIG (reference sequence). This CDR3 has 13 residues. V lost 0 bases and J 5 bases, leaving 10 bases between the germline ends. The CDR3 sequence is CAWSVAGSTEAFF. CDR3 in DNA: TGTGCCTGGAGTGTGGCGGGGTCGACTGAAGCTTTCTTT.

J is TRBJ1-2 and V is TRBV6-1; D unresolved. Trimming took off 1 base at V and 0 bases at J, with 6 bases between the two ends. Per the germline V gene, CDR1 is MNHNS and CDR2 is SASEGT. CDR3 size: 14 residues. In nucleotides, the CDR3 is TGTGCCAGCAGTGAAGGTGTTGCTAACTATGGCTACACCTTC. It yields the protein CASSEGVANYGYTF.

This clone was picked up one time. The CDR3 spells CASGLGALAFF. The CDR3 nucleotides read TGTGCCAGCGGACTTGGGGCCTTAGCTTTCTTT. This chain joins TRBV27 and TRBJ1-1; possibly TRBD1 for D (5 bases). CDR3 length: 11 amino acids. V gave up 8 bases and J gave up 10 bases, with 14 bases separating them. The germline gives CDR1 MNHEY, CDR2 SMNVEV (reference sequence).

This rearrangement joins TRBV11-1 to TRBJ2-5, with D perhaps matching TRBD2 (6 bases). The V gene's germline CDR1 is SGHAT and CDR2 FQDESV (reference sequence). The CDR3 has 12 residues. With 5 bases removed from V and 2 bases from J, the gap between germline ends came to 6 bases. The CDR3 DNA reads TGTGCCAGCAGCCGGGGGCAAGAGACCCAGTACTTC. It encodes CASSRGQETQYF.